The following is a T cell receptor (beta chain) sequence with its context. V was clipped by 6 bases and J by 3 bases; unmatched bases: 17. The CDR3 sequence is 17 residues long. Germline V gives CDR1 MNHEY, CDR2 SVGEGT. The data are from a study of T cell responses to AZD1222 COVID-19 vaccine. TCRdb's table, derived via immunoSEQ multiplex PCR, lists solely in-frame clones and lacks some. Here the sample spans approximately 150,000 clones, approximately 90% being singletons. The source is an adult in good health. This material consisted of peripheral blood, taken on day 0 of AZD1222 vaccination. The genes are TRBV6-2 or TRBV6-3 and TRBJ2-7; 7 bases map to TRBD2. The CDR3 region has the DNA TGTGCCAGCAGCCCTTACCCAGAAAGGGAGGGGCTCTACGAGCAGTACTTC. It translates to CASSPYPEREGLYEQYF.